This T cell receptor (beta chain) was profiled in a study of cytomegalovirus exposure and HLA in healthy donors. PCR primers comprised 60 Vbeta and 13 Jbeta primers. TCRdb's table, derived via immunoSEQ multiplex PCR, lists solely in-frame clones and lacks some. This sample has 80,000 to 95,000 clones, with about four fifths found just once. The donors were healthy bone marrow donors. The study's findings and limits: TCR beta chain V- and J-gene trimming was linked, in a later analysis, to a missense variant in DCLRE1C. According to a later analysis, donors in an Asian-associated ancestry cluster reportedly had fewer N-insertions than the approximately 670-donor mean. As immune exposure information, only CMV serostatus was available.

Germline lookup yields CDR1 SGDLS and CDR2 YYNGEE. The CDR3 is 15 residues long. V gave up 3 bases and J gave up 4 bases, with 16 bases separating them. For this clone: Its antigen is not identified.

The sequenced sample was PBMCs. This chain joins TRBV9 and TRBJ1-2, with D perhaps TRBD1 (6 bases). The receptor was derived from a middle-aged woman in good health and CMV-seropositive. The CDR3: CASSAQGSSGYGYTF. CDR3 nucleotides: TGTGCCAGCAGCGCACAGGGTTCTTCGGGCTATGGCTACACCTTC.